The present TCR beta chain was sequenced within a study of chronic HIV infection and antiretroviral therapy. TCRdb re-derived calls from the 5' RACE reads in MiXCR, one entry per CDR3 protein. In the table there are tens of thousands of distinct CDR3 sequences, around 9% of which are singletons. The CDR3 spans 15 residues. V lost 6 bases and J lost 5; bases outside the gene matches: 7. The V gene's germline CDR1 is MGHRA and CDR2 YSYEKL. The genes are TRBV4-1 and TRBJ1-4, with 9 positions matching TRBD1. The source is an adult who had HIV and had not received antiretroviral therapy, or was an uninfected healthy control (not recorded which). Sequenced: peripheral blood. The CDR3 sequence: CASSPPGQGNEKLFF. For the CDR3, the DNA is TGCGCCAGCAGTCCGCCGGGACAGGGCAATGAAAAACTGTTTTTT.